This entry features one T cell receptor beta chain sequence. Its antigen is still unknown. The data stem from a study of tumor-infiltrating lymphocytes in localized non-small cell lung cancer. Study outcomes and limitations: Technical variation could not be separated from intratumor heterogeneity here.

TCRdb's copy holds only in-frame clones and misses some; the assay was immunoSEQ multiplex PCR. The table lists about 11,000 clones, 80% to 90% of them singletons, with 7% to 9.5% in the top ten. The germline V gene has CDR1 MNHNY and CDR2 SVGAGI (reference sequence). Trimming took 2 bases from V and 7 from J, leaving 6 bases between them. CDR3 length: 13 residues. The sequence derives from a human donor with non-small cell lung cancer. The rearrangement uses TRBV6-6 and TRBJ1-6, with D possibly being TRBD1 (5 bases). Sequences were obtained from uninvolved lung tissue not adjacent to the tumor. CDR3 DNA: TGTGCCAGCAGTTACGAGGGGAATTCACCCCTCCACTTT. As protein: CASSYEGNSPLHF.